This T cell receptor (beta chain) comes out of a study of human T cells and chemical hapten exposure. For the study at large: From small differences in pooled library volume came most of the variation in per-sample TCR yields. Points from the study as a whole: TCRs exceeding a frequency of 1 in 1000 stayed unchanged under DPC sensitization.

The time point is: pre-sensitization, week 0. The sample's treatment: therapeutic diphenylcyclopropenone sensitization with weekly scalp DPC. Blood collection took place prior to placing each patch test. V dropped 0 bases and J dropped 5; count of bases not matched to a gene: 8. The CDR3 runs 17 residues. In germline, CDR1 is SGHRS, CDR2 YFSETQ. MiXCR was run by TCRdb on the RACE reads, yielding one entry per CDR3 protein. Altogether fewer than 300,000 distinct CDR3 sequences are present, approximately 8.6% being singletons, with the ten largest covering 2% to 3%. This clonotype has only a few counts. Antigen specificity is unknown.

Sequences were derived from whole blood, sampled in connection with sensitization to the hapten diphenylcyclopropenone (DPC). The sequence came from a woman aged 40 to 50 with alopecia areata. Some clones in this sample may be carry-over from other donors' samples. The gene calls are TRBV5-1 and TRBJ2-6, with 7 bases that match TRBD1. CDR3 coding DNA: TGCGCCAGCAGCTTGGACCCCACAGGGGCTAGGGCCAACGTCCTGACTTTC. Amino acid sequence: CASSLDPTGARANVLTF.